The clone carrying this TCR beta chain came up many times. V lost 6 bases and J 0 bases, leaving 12 bases between the germline ends. In germline, CDR1 is MNHNS, CDR2 SASEGT. The CDR3 runs 15 residues. These data originate in a study of T-cell reconstitution after alpha-beta-depleted transplantation in children. Unique molecular identifiers were incorporated into the prepared TCRbeta library. TCRdb re-analysed the PCR reads in MiXCR, keeping a single row per CDR3 protein. This sample has about 200,000 distinct CDR3 sequences, with roughly 15% found just once. This clonotype was obtained from a human donor who donated a stem cell graft to a child with acute lymphoblastic leukemia. The input for sequencing was PBMCs from the stem cell graft donor, taken from the stem cell graft. The J gene is TRBJ1-3, the V gene TRBV6-1; no clear D. The CDR3 loop is CASSLSLYSGNTIYF. In nucleotides, the CDR3 is TGTGCCAGCAGCCTCTCTTTATACTCTGGAAACACCATATATTTT.